These T cell receptor beta chains were read from a single sample in a study of beta chain features in type 1 diabetes. Clones were read by immunoSEQ multiplex PCR, and TCRdb kept only the in-frame ones, dropping some. The sample records 350,000 or so clones, around a fifth being singletons. The sequenced material came from naive CD4+ T cells from blood. The receptors were gathered from a young woman in good health. CDR3s include the opening cysteine and the closing phenylalanine or tryptophan. Each record gives: D gene, V gene, J gene, clone size, CDR3 DNA, CDR3 protein. The D gene is left open where the match is weak. Clone size appears in some rows only: once, few, many, or a class for an expanded clone.

>NA|TRBV30|TRBJ1-1|NA
TGTGCCTGGAAATTCCCAAAAGGGGGACAAACTGAAGCTTTCTTT
CAWKFPKGGQTEAFF
>TRBD2|TRBV5-1|TRBJ2-5|few
TGCGCCAGCAGCCCACCCCCAGCGGGGGGACAAGAGACCCAGTACTTC
CASSPPPAGGQETQYF
>TRBD1|TRBV4-1|TRBJ1-5|few
TGCGCCAGCAGCCGGACCGGACAGGGGAGCAATCAGCCCCAGCATTTT
CASSRTGQGSNQPQHF
>NA|TRBV30|TRBJ1-2|few
TGTGCCTGGAACAGGGCATATGGCTACACCTTC
CAWNRAYGYTF
>TRBD1|TRBV5-1|TRBJ1-4|few
TGCGCCAGCAGCTTGACTGACAGGGCACCGAATGAAAAACTGTTTTTT
CASSLTDRAPNEKLFF
>TRBD1|TRBV5-1|TRBJ1-1|NA
TGCGCCAGCAGCGTAGGACAGGGGAACACTGAAGCTTTCTTT
CASSVGQGNTEAFF
>NA|TRBV9|TRBJ2-7|few
TGTGCCAGCAGCCGTCTGAGTAGAGCGGACGAGCAGTACTTC
CASSRLSRADEQYF
>TRBD1|TRBV7-9|TRBJ2-5|NA
TGTGCCAGCAGCAGGGGACAGTGGGTCAAGGGCGGAGAGACCCAGTACTTC
CASSRGQWVKGGETQYF
>NA|TRBV29-1|TRBJ1-4|NA
TGCAGCGTTGAAGATAGACAGTCGGAAGAAAAACTGTTTTTT
CSVEDRQSEEKLFF
>NA|TRBV4-1|TRBJ1-2|NA
TGCGCCAGCAGCAGGGAGAACTATGGCTACACCTTC
CASSRENYGYTF
>NA|TRBV25-1|TRBJ1-2|NA
TGTGCCAGCAGTCCCCCCGGAGACAGACACATTGGCTACACCTTC
CASSPPGDRHIGYTF
>NA|TRBV11-2|TRBJ2-2|NA
TGTGCCAGCAACCACCCGGCCGGGGAGCTGTTTTTT
CASNHPAGELFF
>NA|TRBV4-1|TRBJ2-7|NA
TGCGCCAGCAGCCAAGGAGGGTCCCCCTACGAGCAGTACTTC
CASSQGGSPYEQYF
>NA|TRBV7-3|TRBJ2-2|few
TGTGCCAGCAGCTACGGGGGTCGGAGGGAGCTGTTTTTT
CASSYGGRRELFF
>NA|TRBV7-9|TRBJ1-2|NA
TGTGCCAGCAGCGGAGGGCCCGGGACTGTCTATGGCTACACCTTC
CASSGGPGTVYGYTF
>TRBD1|TRBV19|TRBJ1-1|few
TGTGCCAGTAGTAGCGACAGGGGAAACACTGAAGCTTTCTTT
CASSSDRGNTEAFF
>TRBD2|TRBV30|TRBJ2-3|NA
TGTGCCTGGAGTCCGACTAGCGGGAGCACAGATACGCAGTATTTT
CAWSPTSGSTDTQYF
>TRBD1|TRBV2|TRBJ1-1|few
TGTGCCGGCACTGGGGACAGCTTGAACACTGAAGCTTTCTTT
CAGTGDSLNTEAFF
>NA|TRBV2|TRBJ2-7|few
TGTGCCAGCAGCCGGGACACGCTATACGAGCAGTACTTC
CASSRDTLYEQYF
>NA|TRBV6-5|TRBJ1-1|NA
TGTGCCAGCAGAACGGGACTTTGGAACACTGAAGCTTTCTTT
CASRTGLWNTEAFF